This T cell receptor beta chain was sequenced in a study of blood T cell repertoires in COVID-19. Study in general: The cDNA or gDNA used as material had been derived from T cells, B-cell-depleted T cells, or PBMCs.

TCRdb keeps only in-frame clones here, not all; method: immunoSEQ multiplex PCR. The data hold 100,000 to 150,000 clones, with roughly three quarters observed a single time. CDR3 length: 14 residues. CDR1 is LNHNV, CDR2 YYDKDF, per germline (reference sequence). Unmatched junction bases numbered 5, after V lost 4 bases and J lost 4 bases. The sequence derives from a woman between 70 and 85 years old with acute or convalescent COVID-19. What was sequenced was peripheral blood. This chain joins TRBV15 and TRBJ1-2; 8 bases line up with TRBD1. CDR3 protein: CATSKDRDGYGYTF. The CDR3 bases are TGTGCCACCAGCAAGGACAGGGACGGCTATGGCTACACCTTC.